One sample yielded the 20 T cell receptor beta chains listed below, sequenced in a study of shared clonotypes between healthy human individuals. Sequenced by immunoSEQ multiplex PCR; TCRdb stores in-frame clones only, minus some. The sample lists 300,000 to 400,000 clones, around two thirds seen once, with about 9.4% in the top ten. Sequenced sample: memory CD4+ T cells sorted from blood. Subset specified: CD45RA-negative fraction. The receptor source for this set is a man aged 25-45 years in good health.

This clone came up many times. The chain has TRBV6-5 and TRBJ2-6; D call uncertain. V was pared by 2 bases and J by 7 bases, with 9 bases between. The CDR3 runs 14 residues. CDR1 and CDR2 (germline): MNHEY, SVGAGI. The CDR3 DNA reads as TGTGCCAGCAGTTACGATGACGGAGCCAACGTCCTGACTTTC. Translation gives CASSYDDGANVLTF.

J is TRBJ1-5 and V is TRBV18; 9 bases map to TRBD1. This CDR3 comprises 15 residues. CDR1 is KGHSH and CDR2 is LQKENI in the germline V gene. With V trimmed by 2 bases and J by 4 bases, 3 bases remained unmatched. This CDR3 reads CASSPSGQGNQPQHF. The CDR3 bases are TGTGCCAGCTCACCATCGGGACAGGGTAATCAGCCCCAGCATTTT.

CDR3 nucleotides: TGCAGCGTCGACAGGGGGCGTGAGACCCAGTACTTC. This gives the protein CSVDRGRETQYF. The chain recombines TRBV29-1 with TRBJ2-5, with 10 positions matching TRBD1. The CDR3 loop spans 12 amino acids. Germline assignment: CDR1 SQVTM and CDR2 ANQGSEA. Losses at the gene ends were 6 bases for V and 5 bases for J; bases not matched to a gene: 3.

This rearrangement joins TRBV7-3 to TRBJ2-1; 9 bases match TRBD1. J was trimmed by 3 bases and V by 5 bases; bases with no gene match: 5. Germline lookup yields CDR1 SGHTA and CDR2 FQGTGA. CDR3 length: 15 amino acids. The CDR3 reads CASSPRDRVYNEQFF. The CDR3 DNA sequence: TGTGCCAGCAGCCCTCGGGACAGGGTCTACAATGAGCAGTTCTTC.

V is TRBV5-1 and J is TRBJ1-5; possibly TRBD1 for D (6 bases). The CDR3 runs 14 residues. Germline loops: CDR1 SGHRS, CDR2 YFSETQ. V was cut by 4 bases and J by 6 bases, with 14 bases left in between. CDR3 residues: CASSAQGGSQPQHF. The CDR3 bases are TGCGCCAGCAGCGCACAGGGTGGAAGTCAGCCCCAGCATTTT.

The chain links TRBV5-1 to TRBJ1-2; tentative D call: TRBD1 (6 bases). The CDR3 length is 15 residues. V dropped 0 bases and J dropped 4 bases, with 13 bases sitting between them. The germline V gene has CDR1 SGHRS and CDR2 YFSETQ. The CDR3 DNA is TGCGCCAGCAGCTTGGTTTCAGGGGACCTCTATGGCTACACCTTC. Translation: CASSLVSGDLYGYTF.

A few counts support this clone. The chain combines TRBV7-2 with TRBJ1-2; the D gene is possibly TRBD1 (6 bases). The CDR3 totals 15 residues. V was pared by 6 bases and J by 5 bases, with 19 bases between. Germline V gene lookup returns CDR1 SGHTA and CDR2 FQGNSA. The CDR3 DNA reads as TGTGCCAGCAGTCACCTCGGGGGCAGGGGTTATGGCTACACCTTC. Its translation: CASSHLGGRGYGYTF.

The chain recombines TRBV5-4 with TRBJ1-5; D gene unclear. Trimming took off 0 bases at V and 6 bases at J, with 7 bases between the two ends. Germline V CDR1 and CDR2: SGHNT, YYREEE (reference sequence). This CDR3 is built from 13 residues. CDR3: CASSLDSIQPQHF. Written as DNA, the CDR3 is TGTGCCAGCAGCTTGGACAGTATTCAGCCCCAGCATTTT.

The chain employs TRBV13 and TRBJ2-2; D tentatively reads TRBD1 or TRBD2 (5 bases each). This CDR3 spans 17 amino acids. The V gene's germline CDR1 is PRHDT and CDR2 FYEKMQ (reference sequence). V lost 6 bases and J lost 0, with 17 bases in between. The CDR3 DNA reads TGTGCCAGCAGTCCGACCGGGACCCTGGCGAACACCGGGGAGCTGTTTTTT. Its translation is CASSPTGTLANTGELFF.

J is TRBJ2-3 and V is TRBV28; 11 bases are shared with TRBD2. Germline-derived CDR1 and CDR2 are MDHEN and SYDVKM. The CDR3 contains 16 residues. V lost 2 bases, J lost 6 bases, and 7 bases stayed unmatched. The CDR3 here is CASSLGVVAGGDTQYF. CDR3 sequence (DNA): TGTGCCAGCAGTTTAGGGGTGGTAGCGGGAGGGGATACGCAGTATTTT.

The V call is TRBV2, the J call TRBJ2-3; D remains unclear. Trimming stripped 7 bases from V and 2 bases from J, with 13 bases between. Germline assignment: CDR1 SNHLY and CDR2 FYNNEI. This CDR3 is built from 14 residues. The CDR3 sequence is CASNPQSSTDTQYF. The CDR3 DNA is TGTGCCAGCAACCCCCAGAGTTCCACAGATACGCAGTATTTT.

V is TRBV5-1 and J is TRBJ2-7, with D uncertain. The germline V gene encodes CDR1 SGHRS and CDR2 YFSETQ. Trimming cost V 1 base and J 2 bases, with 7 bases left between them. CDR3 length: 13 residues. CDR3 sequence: CASSLKQPYEQYF. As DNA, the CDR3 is TGCGCCAGCAGCTTGAAACAACCCTACGAGCAGTACTTC.

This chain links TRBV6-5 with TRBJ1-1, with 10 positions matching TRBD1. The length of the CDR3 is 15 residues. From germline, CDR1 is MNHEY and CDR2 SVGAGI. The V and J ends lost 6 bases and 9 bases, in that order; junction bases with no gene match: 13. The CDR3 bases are TGTGCCAGCAGCCTCACCGGGACAGGGGCTCTTAAAGCTTTCTTT. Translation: CASSLTGTGALKAFF.

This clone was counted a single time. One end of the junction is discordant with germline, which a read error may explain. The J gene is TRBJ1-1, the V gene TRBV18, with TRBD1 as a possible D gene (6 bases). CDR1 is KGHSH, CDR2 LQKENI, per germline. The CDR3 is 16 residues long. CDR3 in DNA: TGTGCCAGCTCAGCGAGCACTACAGGGCTCGGCACTCAAGCTTTCTTT. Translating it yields CASSASTTGLGTQAFF.

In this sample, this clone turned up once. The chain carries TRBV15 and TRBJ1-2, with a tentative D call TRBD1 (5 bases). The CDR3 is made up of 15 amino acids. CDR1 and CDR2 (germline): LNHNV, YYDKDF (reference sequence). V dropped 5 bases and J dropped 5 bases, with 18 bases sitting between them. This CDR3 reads CATSPPVAGGYGYTF. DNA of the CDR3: TGTGCCACCAGCCCTCCCGTCGCGGGGGGGTATGGCTACACCTTC.

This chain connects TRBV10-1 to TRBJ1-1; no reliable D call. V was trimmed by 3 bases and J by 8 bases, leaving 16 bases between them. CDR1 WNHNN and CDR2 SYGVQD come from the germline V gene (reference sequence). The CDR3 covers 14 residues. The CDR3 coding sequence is TGCGCCAGCAGTGAAAGTCGAGACGCCCTCGAAGCTTTCTTT. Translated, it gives CASSESRDALEAFF.

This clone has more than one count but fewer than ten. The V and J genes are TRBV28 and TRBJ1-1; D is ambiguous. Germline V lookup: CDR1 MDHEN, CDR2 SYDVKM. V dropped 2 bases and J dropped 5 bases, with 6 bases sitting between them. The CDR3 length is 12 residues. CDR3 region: CASSLRGTEAFF. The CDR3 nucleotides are TGTGCCAGCAGTTTACGGGGAACTGAAGCTTTCTTT.

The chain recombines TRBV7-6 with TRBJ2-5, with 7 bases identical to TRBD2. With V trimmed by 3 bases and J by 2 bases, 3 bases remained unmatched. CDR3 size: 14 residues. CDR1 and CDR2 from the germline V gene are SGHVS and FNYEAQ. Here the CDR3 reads CASSFQRGQETQYF. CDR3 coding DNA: TGTGCCAGCAGCTTCCAGCGGGGACAAGAGACCCAGTACTTC. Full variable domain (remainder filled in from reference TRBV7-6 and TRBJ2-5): GAGVSQSPRYKVTKRGQDVALRCDPISGHVSLYWYRQALGQGPEFLTYFNYEAQQDKSGLPNDRFSAERPEGSISTLTIQRTEQRDSAMYRCASSFQRGQETQYFGPGTRLLVL.

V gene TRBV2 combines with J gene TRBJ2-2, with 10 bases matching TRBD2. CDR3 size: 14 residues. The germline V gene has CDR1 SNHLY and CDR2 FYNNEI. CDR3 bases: TGTGGCACAAGACTAGCGGGGAACACCGGGGAGCTGTTTTTT. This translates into CGTRLAGNTGELFF.

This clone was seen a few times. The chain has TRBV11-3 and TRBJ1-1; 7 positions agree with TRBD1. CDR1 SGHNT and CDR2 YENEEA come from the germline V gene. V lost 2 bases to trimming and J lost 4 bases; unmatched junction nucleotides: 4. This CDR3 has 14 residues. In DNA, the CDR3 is TGTGCCAGCAGCTTAACAGGGGTTGGCACTGAAGCTTTCTTT. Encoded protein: CASSLTGVGTEAFF.